The 22 T cell receptor beta chains below come from one sample, sequenced in a study of healthy donors' naive CD4 and CD8 T cells. Each TCR library used roughly 0.45 ug of total RNA and a linear amplification protocol. In TCRdb, the reads were re-called with MiXCR into one record per CDR3 protein. The sample carries roughly 200,000 distinct CDR3 sequences, 65% to 75% recorded once. Sequencing was done on a sample of naive CD4+ and CD8+ T cells sorted from blood, pooled from several donors. These receptors all come from a pool of human donors in good health; the sample pools cells from several healthy donors.

This chain uses TRBV5-6 with TRBJ2-7; TRBD1 aligns across 12 bases. Germline V gene lookup returns CDR1 SGHDT and CDR2 YYEEEE. There are 16 residues in the CDR3. Germline trimming cut 4 bases from V and 5 bases from J; bases unmatched to any gene: 10. The CDR3 sequence is CASSIRPGQGADEQYF. In nucleotides, the CDR3 is TGTGCCAGCAGCATACGACCGGGACAGGGGGCGGACGAGCAGTACTTC.

The chain links TRBV2 to TRBJ2-7; 7 nucleotides agree with TRBD1. CDR1 and CDR2 (germline): SNHLY, FYNNEI. V gave up 5 bases and J gave up 3 bases; unmatched junction bases: 4. The CDR3 runs 13 residues. CDR3 sequence: CASSPGQFYEQYF. DNA of the CDR3: TGTGCCAGCAGTCCGGGACAGTTCTACGAGCAGTACTTC.

J is TRBJ1-6 and V is TRBV6-6, with no clear D. The CDR3 consists of 14 residues. Trimming left V 3 bases short and J 8 bases short, with 11 bases between. Germline loops: CDR1 MNHNY, CDR2 SVGAGI (reference sequence). CDR3 residues: CASSYFPGDSPLHF. CDR3 nucleotides: TGTGCCAGCAGTTATTTCCCTGGGGATTCACCCCTCCACTTT.

This clonotype was detected a few times. V gene TRBV5-4 combines with J gene TRBJ1-1; maybe TRBD1 (5 bases). V gave up 4 bases and J gave up 0 bases, with 10 bases separating them. This CDR3 is 14 amino acids long. Germline CDR1 and CDR2: SGHNT and YYREEE (reference sequence). The CDR3 DNA is TGTGCCAGCAGCCGGGGCCCCATGAACACTGAAGCTTTCTTT. This sequence encodes CASSRGPMNTEAFF.

This clonotype was picked up a small number of times. This chain connects TRBV12-5 to TRBJ1-5; D not resolved. V gave up 7 bases and J gave up 3 bases, with 7 bases separating them. This CDR3 is 12 amino acids long. CDR1 and CDR2 (germline): LGHNT, FRNRAP. The CDR3 region has the DNA TGTGCTAGTGCCAGGACCAATCAGCCCCAGCATTTT. The encoded protein is CASARTNQPQHF.

The V and J genes are TRBV11-2 and TRBJ2-3, with a tentative D call TRBD1 (6 bases). The CDR3 covers 13 residues. Trimming removed 2 bases at V and 4 bases at J, with 7 bases between. Germline values: CDR1 SGHAT, CDR2 FQNNGV. For the CDR3, the DNA is TGTGCCAGCAGCTTACCAGGGGCAGATACGCAGTATTTT. It yields the protein CASSLPGADTQYF.

The chain carries TRBV29-1 and TRBJ1-2; D is perhaps TRBD1 (6 bases). CDR1 and CDR2 from the germline V gene are SQVTM and ANQGSEA. The CDR3 totals 15 residues. V lost 2 bases to trimming and J lost 3 bases, with 16 bases between them. The CDR3 DNA sequence: TGCAGCGTTGAACCCCACAGGGAGGATGACTATGGCTACACCTTC. This sequence encodes CSVEPHREDDYGYTF.

The chain uses TRBV2 and TRBJ2-7, with D unclear. V was trimmed by 5 bases and J by 7 bases, leaving 9 bases between them. CDR3 length: 11 residues. CDR1 is SNHLY and CDR2 is FYNNEI in the germline V gene. The CDR3 loop reads CASSPTREQYF. Written as DNA, the CDR3 is TGTGCCAGCAGTCCCACAAGGGAGCAGTACTTC.

The V gene is TRBV6-2 or TRBV6-3, the J gene TRBJ1-1; 8 nucleotides match TRBD1. Germline CDR1 reads MNHEY; CDR2 reads SVGEGT. The CDR3 is made up of 14 amino acids. After removal of 5 bases from V and 5 bases from J, the junction contained 7 bases not matched to a gene. The CDR3 region is CASSRQGLGTEAFF. CDR3 DNA: TGTGCCAGCAGTCGACAGGGGCTTGGGACTGAAGCTTTCTTT.

The chain uses TRBV6-6 and TRBJ2-1; 10 nucleotides line up with TRBD2. Germline trimming cut 0 bases from V and 0 bases from J; bases unmatched to any gene: 17. The CDR3 totals 22 residues. The germline V gene has CDR1 MNHNY and CDR2 SVGAGI (reference sequence). CDR3 protein: CASSYSRWGTSAKLSSYNEQFF. DNA of the CDR3: TGTGCCAGCAGTTACTCGAGGTGGGGGACTAGCGCGAAATTAAGCTCCTACAATGAGCAGTTCTTC.

The chain links TRBV6-5 to TRBJ1-5; no clear D gene. Germline values: CDR1 MNHEY, CDR2 SVGAGI. The CDR3 is 15 amino acids. Trimming pared 5 bases from V and 0 bases from J, leaving 11 bases between. The CDR3 sequence: CASSEFFHSNQPQHF. The CDR3 DNA is TGTGCCAGCAGTGAGTTCTTCCATAGCAATCAGCCCCAGCATTTT.

This chain uses TRBV27 with TRBJ2-6; D gene ambiguous. The V gene's germline CDR1 is MNHEY and CDR2 SMNVEV (reference sequence). The CDR3 runs 14 residues. Trimming stripped 6 bases from V and 0 bases from J, with 6 bases between. CDR3 sequence: CASRGISGANVLTF. CDR3 nucleotide sequence: TGTGCCAGCAGGGGGATCTCTGGGGCCAACGTCCTGACTTTC. Full variable domain (missing parts from reference TRBV27 and TRBJ2-6): EAQVTQNPRYLITVTGKKLTVTCSQNMNHEYMSWYRQDPGLGLRQIYYSMNVEVTDKGDVPEGYKVSRKEKRNFPLILESPSPNQTSLYFCASRGISGANVLTFGAGSRLTVL.

The rearrangement joins TRBV29-1 to TRBJ1-2; D is perhaps TRBD1 (5 bases). The germline CDR1 and CDR2 sequences are SQVTM and ANQGSEA. The CDR3 runs to 12 residues. With 6 bases removed from V and 8 bases from J, the gap between germline ends came to 16 bases. CDR3 loop: CSVSRDTGGYTF. The DNA of the CDR3 is TGCAGCGTATCCAGGGATACCGGCGGCTACACCTTC.

This sequence joins TRBV5-4 and TRBJ2-5, with TRBD1 matching over 11 bases. The V gene end was trimmed by 4 bases and the J gene end by 4 bases; junction bases not matched to a gene: 3. This CDR3 has 14 amino acids. Germline V gene lookup returns CDR1 SGHNT and CDR2 YYREEE (reference sequence). CDR3 sequence: CASSRDRGRETQYF. Here the CDR3 DNA reads TGTGCCAGCAGCCGGGACAGGGGGAGAGAGACCCAGTACTTC. Full variable domain (rest looked up from reference TRBV5-4 and TRBJ2-5): ETGVTQSPTHLIKTRGQQVTLRCSSQSGHNTVSWYQQALGQGPQFIFQYYREEENGRGNFPPRFSGLQFPNYSSELNVNALELDDSALYLCASSRDRGRETQYFGPGTRLLVL.

This chain uses TRBV20-1 with TRBJ2-7; 9 nucleotides align to TRBD2. This CDR3 comprises 15 residues. J gave up 4 bases and V 0 bases, and 7 bases lay outside the gene matches. Germline V gene data show CDR1 as DFQATT and CDR2 as SNEGSKA (reference sequence). Written as DNA, the CDR3 is TGCAGTGCTAGAGATCTTAGCGGGAGTACATACGAGCAGTACTTC. Translating gives CSARDLSGSTYEQYF.

Turning to this clonotype: The junction departs from germline at one end; a sequencing error may be responsible. The rearrangement joins TRBV29-1 to TRBJ1-2, with D possibly matching TRBD1 (5 bases). In germline, CDR1 is SQVTM, CDR2 ANQGSEA. The CDR3 has 13 residues. As DNA, the CDR3 is TGCAGCGTTAGATGGGACTCAGGCTATGGCTACATCTTC. As protein: CSVRWDSGYGYIF. Drawing the rest from reference TRBV29-1 and TRBJ1-2, the complete variable domain is SAVISQKPSRDICQRGTSLTIQCQVDSQVTMMFWYRQQPGQSLTLIATANQGSEATYESGFVIDKFPISRPNLTFSTLTVSNMSPEDSSIYLCSVRWDSGYGYIFGSGTRLTVV.

The chain employs TRBV2 and TRBJ1-2; D gene ambiguous. This CDR3 is built from 14 residues. CDR1 is SNHLY, CDR2 FYNNEI, per germline. V was shortened by 4 bases and J by 2 bases, with 11 bases between the two germline ends. The CDR3 sequence is CASSGALQNYGYTF. CDR3 DNA: TGTGCCAGCAGTGGGGCACTCCAGAACTATGGCTACACCTTC.

This chain joins TRBV19 and TRBJ2-7; possible D gene TRBD1, 5 bases. The CDR3 is 13 residues long. Germline V gene sequence: CDR1 LNHDA, CDR2 SQIVND (reference sequence). Trimming left V 5 bases short and J 0 bases short, with 8 bases between. The CDR3 bases are TGTGCCAGTAGTGCAGGGATCTCCTACGAGCAGTACTTC. This gives the protein CASSAGISYEQYF.

The chain employs TRBV5-1 and TRBJ2-1, with D uncertain. Trimming removed 5 bases from V and 0 bases from J, with 6 bases in between. CDR1 is SGHRS, CDR2 YFSETQ, per germline. This CDR3 has 13 amino acids. CDR3 sequence: CASRLNSYNEQFF. Here the CDR3 DNA reads TGCGCCAGCAGACTCAACTCCTACAATGAGCAGTTCTTC.

This clonotype has more than one count but fewer than ten. The gene calls are TRBV29-1 and TRBJ2-1; 12 bases are shared with TRBD2. The germline V gene encodes CDR1 SQVTM and CDR2 ANQGSEA. The CDR3 has 12 amino acids. With 6 bases clipped from V and 13 bases from J, the junction kept 7 bases outside the gene matches. The CDR3 nucleotides read TGCAGCGTCTGGACTAGCGGGGATGCACAGTTCTTC. The encoded protein is CSVWTSGDAQFF.

For this clonotype: One end of the junction is discordant with germline, which a read error may explain. The rearrangement joins TRBV7-8 to TRBJ2-7, with TRBD2 as a possible D gene (5 bases). Germline V gene lookup returns CDR1 SGHVS and CDR2 FQNEAQ. This CDR3 has 13 amino acids. DNA for the CDR3: TGTGCCAGCAGTCTAACCAGAGACTACGAACAGTACTTC. Translating it yields CASSLTRDYEQYF.

The V call is TRBV12-3 or TRBV12-4, the J call TRBJ2-3; 11 positions agree with TRBD2. Trimming took 4 bases from V and 14 from J; bases not matched to a gene: 2. The CDR3 spans 11 residues. The CDR3 DNA reads TGTGCCAGCAGTTCCGGGACTAGCGGGTATTTT. This sequence encodes CASSSGTSGYF.